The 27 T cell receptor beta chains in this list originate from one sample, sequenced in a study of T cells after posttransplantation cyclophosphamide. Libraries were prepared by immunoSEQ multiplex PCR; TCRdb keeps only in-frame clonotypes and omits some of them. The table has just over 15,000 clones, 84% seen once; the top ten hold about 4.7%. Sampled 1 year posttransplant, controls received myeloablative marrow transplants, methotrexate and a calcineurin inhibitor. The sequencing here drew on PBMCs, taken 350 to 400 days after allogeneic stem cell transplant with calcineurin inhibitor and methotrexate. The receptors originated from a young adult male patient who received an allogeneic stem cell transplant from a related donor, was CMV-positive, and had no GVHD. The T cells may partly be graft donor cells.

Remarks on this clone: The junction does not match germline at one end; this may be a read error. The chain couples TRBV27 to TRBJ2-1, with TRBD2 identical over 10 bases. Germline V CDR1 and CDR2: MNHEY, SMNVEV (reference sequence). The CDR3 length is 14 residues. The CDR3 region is CASTRTSGYSEQFF. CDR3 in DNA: TGTGCCAGCACCAGGACTAGCGGTTACAGTGAGCAGTTCTTC.

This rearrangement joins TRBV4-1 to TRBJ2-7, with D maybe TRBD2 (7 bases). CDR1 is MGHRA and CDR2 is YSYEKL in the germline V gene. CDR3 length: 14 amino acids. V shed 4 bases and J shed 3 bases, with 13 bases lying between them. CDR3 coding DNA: TGCGCCAGCAGCCCCTGGGGAGGGGGCTACGAGCAGTACTTC. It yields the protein CASSPWGGGYEQYF.

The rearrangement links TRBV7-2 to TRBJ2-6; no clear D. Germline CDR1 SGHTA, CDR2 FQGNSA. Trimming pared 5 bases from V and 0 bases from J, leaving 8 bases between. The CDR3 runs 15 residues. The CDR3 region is CASSPQSSGANVLTF. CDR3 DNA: TGTGCCAGCAGCCCACAAAGCTCTGGGGCCAACGTCCTGACTTTC.

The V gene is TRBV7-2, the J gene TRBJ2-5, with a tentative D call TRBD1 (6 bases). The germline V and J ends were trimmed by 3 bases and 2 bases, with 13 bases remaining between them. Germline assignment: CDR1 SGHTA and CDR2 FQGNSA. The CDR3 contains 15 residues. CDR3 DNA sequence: TGTGCCAGCAGCTTCAGTGGGGGCTGGCAAGAGACCCAGTACTTC. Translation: CASSFSGGWQETQYF.

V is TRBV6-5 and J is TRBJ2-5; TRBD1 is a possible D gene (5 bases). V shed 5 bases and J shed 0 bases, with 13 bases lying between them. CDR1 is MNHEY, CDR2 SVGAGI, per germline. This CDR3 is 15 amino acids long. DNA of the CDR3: TGTGCCAGCAGTCCAGGGCGGAACTACCAAGAGACCCAGTACTTC. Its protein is CASSPGRNYQETQYF.

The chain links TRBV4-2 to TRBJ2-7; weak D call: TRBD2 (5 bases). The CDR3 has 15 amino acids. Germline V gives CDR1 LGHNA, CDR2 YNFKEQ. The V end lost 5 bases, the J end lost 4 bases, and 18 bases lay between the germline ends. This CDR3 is CASSLIPGSFYEQYF. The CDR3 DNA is TGTGCCAGCAGCTTGATCCCGGGGTCTTTTTACGAGCAGTACTTC.

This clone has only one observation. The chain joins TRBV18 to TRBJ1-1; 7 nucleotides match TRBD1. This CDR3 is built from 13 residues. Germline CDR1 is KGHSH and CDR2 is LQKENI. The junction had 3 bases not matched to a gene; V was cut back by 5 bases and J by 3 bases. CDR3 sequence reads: CASSEGQYTEAFF. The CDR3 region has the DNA TGTGCCAGCTCAGAGGGACAGTACACTGAAGCTTTCTTT.

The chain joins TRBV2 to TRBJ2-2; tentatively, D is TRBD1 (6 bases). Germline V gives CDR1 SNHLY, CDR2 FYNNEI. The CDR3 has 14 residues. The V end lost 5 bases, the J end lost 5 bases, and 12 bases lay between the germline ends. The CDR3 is CASSSTGGTGELFF. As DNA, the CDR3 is TGTGCCAGCAGTTCGACAGGCGGAACCGGGGAGCTGTTTTTT.

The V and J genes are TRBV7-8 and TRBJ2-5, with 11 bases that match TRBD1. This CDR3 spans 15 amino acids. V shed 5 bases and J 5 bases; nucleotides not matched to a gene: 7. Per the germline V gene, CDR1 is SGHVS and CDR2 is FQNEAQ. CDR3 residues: CASSGPDRGHETQYF. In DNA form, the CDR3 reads TGTGCCAGCAGCGGACCGGACAGGGGGCACGAGACCCAGTACTTC.

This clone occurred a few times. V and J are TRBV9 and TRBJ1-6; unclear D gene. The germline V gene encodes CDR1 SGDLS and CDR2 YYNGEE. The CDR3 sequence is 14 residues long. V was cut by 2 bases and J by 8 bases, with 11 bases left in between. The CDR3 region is CASSVEGGYSPLHF. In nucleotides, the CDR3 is TGTGCCAGCAGCGTTGAGGGTGGGTATTCACCCCTCCACTTT.

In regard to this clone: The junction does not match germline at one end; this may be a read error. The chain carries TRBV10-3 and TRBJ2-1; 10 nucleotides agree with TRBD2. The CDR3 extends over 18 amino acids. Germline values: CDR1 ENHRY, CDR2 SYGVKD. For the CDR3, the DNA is TGTGCCATCAGTGAGCTAGCGGGAGCCTTCAGCTCCTACAGTGAGCAGTTCTTC. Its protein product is CAISELAGAFSSYSEQFF.

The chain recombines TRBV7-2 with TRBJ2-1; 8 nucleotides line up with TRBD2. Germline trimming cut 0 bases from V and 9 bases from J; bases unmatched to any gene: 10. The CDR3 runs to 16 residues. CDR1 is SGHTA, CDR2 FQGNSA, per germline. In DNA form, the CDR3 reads TGTGCCAGCAGCTTAGCCTCGGGAGGGCCGGGGAGTGAGCAGTTCTTC. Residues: CASSLASGGPGSEQFF. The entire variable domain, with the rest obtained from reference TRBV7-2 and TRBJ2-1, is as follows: GAGVSQSPSNKVTEKGKDVELRCDPISGHTALYWYRQSLGQGLEFLIYFQGNSAPDKSGLPSDRFSAERTGGSVSTLTIQRTQQEDSAVYLCASSLASGGPGSEQFFGPGTRLTVL.

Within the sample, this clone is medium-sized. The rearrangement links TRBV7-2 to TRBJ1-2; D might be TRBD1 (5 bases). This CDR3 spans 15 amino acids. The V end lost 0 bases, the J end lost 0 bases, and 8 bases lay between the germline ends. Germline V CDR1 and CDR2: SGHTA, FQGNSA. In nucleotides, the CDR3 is TGTGCCAGCAGCTTAGCGGTACAGGCTAACTATGGCTACACCTTC. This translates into CASSLAVQANYGYTF.

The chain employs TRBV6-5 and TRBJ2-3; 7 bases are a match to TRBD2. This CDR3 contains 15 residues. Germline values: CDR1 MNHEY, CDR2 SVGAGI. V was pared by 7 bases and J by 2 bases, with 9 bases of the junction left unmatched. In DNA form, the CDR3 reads TGTGCCAGCAAAAGGGAGGGGAAGAACACAGATACGCAGTATTTT. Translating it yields CASKREGKNTDTQYF.

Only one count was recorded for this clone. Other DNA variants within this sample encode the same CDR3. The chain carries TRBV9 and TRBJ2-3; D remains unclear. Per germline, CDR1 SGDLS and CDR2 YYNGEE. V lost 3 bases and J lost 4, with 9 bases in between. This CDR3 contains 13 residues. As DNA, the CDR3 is TGTGCCAGCAGCGCCTCGGTACCAGATACGCAGTATTTT. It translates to CASSASVPDTQYF.

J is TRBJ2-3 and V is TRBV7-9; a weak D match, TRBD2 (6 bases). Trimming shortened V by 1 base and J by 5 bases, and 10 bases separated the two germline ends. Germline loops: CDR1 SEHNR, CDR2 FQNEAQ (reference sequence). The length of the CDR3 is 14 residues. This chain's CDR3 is CASSLVLAVDTQYF. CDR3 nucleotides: TGTGCCAGCAGCTTAGTACTAGCAGTAGATACGCAGTATTTT. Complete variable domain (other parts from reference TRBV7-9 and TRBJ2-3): DTGVSQNPRHKITKRGQNVTFRCDPISEHNRLYWYRQTLGQGPEFLTYFQNEAQLEKSRLLSDRFSAERPKGSFSTLEIQRTEQGDSAMYLCASSLVLAVDTQYFGPGTRLTVL.

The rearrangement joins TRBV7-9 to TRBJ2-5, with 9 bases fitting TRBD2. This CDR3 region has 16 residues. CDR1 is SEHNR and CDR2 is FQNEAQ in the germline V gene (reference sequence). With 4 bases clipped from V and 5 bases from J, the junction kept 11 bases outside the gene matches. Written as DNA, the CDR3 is TGTGCCAGCAGCTCCCCCGCGGGAAGCGGGGGGGAGACCCAGTACTTC. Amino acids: CASSSPAGSGGETQYF.

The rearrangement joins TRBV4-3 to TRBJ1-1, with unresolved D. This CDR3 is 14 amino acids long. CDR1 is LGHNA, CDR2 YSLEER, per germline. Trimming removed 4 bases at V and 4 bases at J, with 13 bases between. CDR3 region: CASSRLTGSTEAFF. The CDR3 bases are TGCGCCAGCAGCCGTCTAACGGGTTCCACTGAAGCTTTCTTT.

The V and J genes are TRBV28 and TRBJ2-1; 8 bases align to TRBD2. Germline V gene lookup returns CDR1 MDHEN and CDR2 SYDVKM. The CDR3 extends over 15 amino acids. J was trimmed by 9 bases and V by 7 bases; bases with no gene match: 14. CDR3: CASKRLIAGKGEQFF. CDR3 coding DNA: TGTGCCAGCAAGAGGCTAATAGCGGGAAAGGGTGAGCAGTTCTTC.

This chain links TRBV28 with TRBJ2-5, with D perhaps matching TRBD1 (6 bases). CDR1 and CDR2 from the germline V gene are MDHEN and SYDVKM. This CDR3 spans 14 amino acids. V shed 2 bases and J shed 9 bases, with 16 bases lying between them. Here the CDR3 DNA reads TGTGCCAGCAGTTTAGGGGGCAGGGTGGGACCCCAGTACTTC. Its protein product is CASSLGGRVGPQYF.

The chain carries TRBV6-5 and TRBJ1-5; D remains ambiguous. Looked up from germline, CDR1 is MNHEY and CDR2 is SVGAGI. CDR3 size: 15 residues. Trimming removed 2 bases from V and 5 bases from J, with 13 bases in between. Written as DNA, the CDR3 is TGTGCCAGCAGTTACACCGGCGCCGGGGATCAGCCCCAGCATTTT. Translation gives CASSYTGAGDQPQHF.

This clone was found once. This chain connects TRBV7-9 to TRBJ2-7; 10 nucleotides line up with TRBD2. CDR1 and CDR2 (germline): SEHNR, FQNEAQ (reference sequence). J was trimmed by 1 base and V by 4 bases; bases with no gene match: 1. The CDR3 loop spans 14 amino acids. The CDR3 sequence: CASSSSGGSYEQYF. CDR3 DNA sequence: TGTGCCAGCAGCTCTAGCGGGGGTTCCTACGAGCAGTACTTC.

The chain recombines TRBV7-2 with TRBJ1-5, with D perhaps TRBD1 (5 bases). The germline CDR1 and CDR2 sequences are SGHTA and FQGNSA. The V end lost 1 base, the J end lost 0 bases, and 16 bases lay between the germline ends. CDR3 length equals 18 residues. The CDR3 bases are TGTGCCAGCAGCTTAGGAGGCGGCAGGGCTTATAGCAATCAGCCCCAGCATTTT. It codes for CASSLGGGRAYSNQPQHF.

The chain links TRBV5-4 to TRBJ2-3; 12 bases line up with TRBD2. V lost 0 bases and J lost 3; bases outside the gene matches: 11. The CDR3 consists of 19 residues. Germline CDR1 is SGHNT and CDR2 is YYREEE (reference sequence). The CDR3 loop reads CASSLDSRTLAGGTDTQYF. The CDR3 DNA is TGTGCCAGCAGCTTGGACTCGCGAACACTAGCGGGAGGTACAGATACGCAGTATTTT. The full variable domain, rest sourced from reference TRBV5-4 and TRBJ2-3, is ETGVTQSPTHLIKTRGQQVTLRCSSQSGHNTVSWYQQALGQGPQFIFQYYREEENGRGNFPPRFSGLQFPNYSSELNVNALELDDSALYLCASSLDSRTLAGGTDTQYFGPGTRLTVL.

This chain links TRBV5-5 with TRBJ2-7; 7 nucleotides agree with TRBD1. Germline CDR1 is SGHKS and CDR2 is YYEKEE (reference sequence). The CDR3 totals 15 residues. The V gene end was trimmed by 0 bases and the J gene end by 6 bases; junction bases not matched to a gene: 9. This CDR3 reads CASSLVRDRGREQYF. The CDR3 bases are TGTGCCAGCAGCTTGGTCCGGGACAGAGGTCGCGAGCAGTACTTC.

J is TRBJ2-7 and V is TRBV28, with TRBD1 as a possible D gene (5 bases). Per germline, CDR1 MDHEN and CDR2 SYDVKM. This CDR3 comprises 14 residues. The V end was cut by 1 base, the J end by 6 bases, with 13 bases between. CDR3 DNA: TGTGCCAGCAGTTTATATGACCCTGGGGCCGAGCAGTACTTC. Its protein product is CASSLYDPGAEQYF. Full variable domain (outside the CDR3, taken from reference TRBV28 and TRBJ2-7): DVKVTQSSRYLVKRTGEKVFLECVQDMDHENMFWYRQDPGLGLRLIYFSYDVKMKEKGDIPEGYSVSREKKERFSLILESASTNQTSMYLCASSLYDPGAEQYFGPGTRLTVT.

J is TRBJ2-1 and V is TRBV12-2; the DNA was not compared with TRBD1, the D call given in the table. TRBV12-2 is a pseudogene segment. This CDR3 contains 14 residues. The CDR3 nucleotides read TGTGCAAACCATTTACGCAAGATCCACAGTGAGCAGTTCTTC. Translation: CANHLRKIHSEQFF.